A selection of T cell receptor beta chains follows, all from one sample in a study of blood T cell repertoires in COVID-19. Some clones are missing from TCRdb's copy, which holds only in-frame ones; the method was immunoSEQ multiplex PCR. The sample carries roughly 330,000 clones, around 86% recorded once. The specimen was PBMCs or T cells enriched from blood (not recorded which). These receptors all come from a woman aged 18-29 years who had recovered from COVID-19. CDR3s include the opening cysteine and the closing phenylalanine or tryptophan. The D gene is left open where the match is weak. For some rows the clone size is stated as once, few or many, or as a class when expanded; others skip it.

j_call v_call d_call clone_size cdr3_nt cdr3_aa
TRBJ1-4 TRBV28 TRBD1 - TGTGCCAGCAGCTCAGGACAGGGAGTCGAAAAACTGTTTTTT CASSSGQGVEKLFF
TRBJ1-4 TRBV28 TRBD1 - TGTGCCAGCAGTCCCCGCCCGGGACAGGGGTCTCCAAGTAAAAAACTGTTTTTT CASSPRPGQGSPSKKLFF
TRBJ1-2 TRBV10-2 - - TGCGCCAGCAGCCCGCCCCGAAGGGGGTATGGCTACACCTTC CASSPPRRGYGYTF
TRBJ1-1 TRBV29-1 - - TGCAGCGTTGAGGAGGGGTTGGTCACTGAAGCTTTCTTT CSVEEGLVTEAFF
TRBJ1-1 TRBV27 - - TGTGCCAGCGGTCCTTGGGTGGACAGTAGGGACACTGAAGCTTTCTTT CASGPWVDSRDTEAFF
TRBJ1-6 TRBV5-6 TRBD1 medium-sized TGTGCCAGCAGCTTGGAGACAGGGGAGAATTCACCCCTCCACTTT CASSLETGENSPLHF
TRBJ2-1 TRBV15 TRBD1 once TGTGCCACCAGCAGAGACGACAGGGGGTTTTTCCGAAGCTCCTACAATGAGCAGTTCTTC CATSRDDRGFFRSSYNEQFF
TRBJ2-1 TRBV21-1 - - TGTGCCAGCAGCAAAGCACTCCGGGACTCCACCTACAATGAGCAGTTCTTC CASSKALRDSTYNEQFF
TRBJ1-5 TRBV6-5 - - TGTGCCAGCACAAATAGCAATCAGCCCCAGCATTTT CASTNSNQPQHF
TRBJ1-3 TRBV27 - - TGTGCCAGCAGTTCATCCTTTGGGGGGGCGCTTGGAAACACCATATATTTT CASSSSFGGALGNTIYF
TRBJ2-3 TRBV7-9 TRBD2 - TGTGCCAGCAGCTTACGGACTAGCGGGGGTAGCACAGATACGCAGTATTTT CASSLRTSGGSTDTQYF
TRBJ2-2 TRBV6-5 - - TGTGCCAGCAGTTATCGTCAGGGGAACACCGGGGAGCTGTTTTTT CASSYRQGNTGELFF
TRBJ1-2 TRBV24-1 TRBD1 - TGTGCCACCAGTGATGGGACAGGGATGAACTATGGCTACACCTTC CATSDGTGMNYGYTF
TRBJ2-1 TRBV6-5 TRBD2 - TGTGCCAGCTGGACTAGCGGATTCTCCTACAATGAGCAGTTCTTC CASWTSGFSYNEQFF
TRBJ1-1 TRBV6-5 - - TGTGCCAGCGGGAAAGGGGCGAACACTGAAGCTTTCTTT CASGKGANTEAFF
TRBJ2-1 TRBV11-2 TRBD2 few TGTGCCAGCAAGCCTAGCGGGTCCTACAATGAGCAGTTCTTC CASKPSGSYNEQFF
TRBJ1-4 TRBV2 - - TGTGCCAGCAGTGAAGCACTTGCCTCTAATGAAAAACTGTTTTTT CASSEALASNEKLFF
TRBJ1-4 TRBV9 - - TGTGCCAGCAGCGGGGCGGGGGACGAAAAACTGTTTTTT CASSGAGDEKLFF
TRBJ1-4 TRBV6-5 TRBD1 - TGTGCCAGCAGTTACTCTCCTGGACAGGGAGGAGAAAAACTGTTTTTT CASSYSPGQGGEKLFF
TRBJ1-1 TRBV3-1/TRBV3-2 - - TGTGCCAGCAGCCAACTTACTCTGAACACTGAAGCTTTCTTT CASSQLTLNTEAFF
TRBJ1-5 TRBV5-6 - - TGTGCCAGCAGCTTGTACCGCCTCGACGGGGGTGGCCAGCCCCAGCATTTT CASSLYRLDGGGQPQHF
TRBJ2-7 TRBV5-6 - few TGTGCCAGCAGCTCGCTCTCTAGGGGGAACTACGAGCAGTACTTC CASSSLSRGNYEQYF
TRBJ1-5 TRBV19 TRBD1 - TGTGCCAGTAGTATAGGTTTCAGGGGGAAGGGCAATCAGCCCCAGCATTTT CASSIGFRGKGNQPQHF
TRBJ1-1 TRBV3-1/TRBV3-2 - - TGTGCCAGCAGCCCGACAGACACTGAAGCTTTCTTT CASSPTDTEAFF
TRBJ1-1 TRBV13 TRBD1 - TGTGCCAGCAGCTCTAAACAGGGGACCACTGAAGCTTTCTTT CASSSKQGTTEAFF
TRBJ1-1 TRBV12-5 - - TGTGCTAGTGCCCGCCAACGAGTTATGAACACTGAAGCTTTCTTT CASARQRVMNTEAFF
TRBJ1-1 TRBV6-6 - - TGTGCCAGCAGTTACTCGATCGGGAACTTGAACACTGAAGCTTTCTTT CASSYSIGNLNTEAFF
TRBJ1-2 TRBV9 TRBD1 - TGTGCCAGCAGCGTAGCTGGGACAGGGAGGTCCGGGGAGGGTGGCTACACCTTC CASSVAGTGRSGEGGYTF
TRBJ2-1 TRBV28 TRBD2 once TGTGCCAGCAGCCATCGCCCCCTAGCGGGAGGGGGAAATGAGCAGTTCTTC CASSHRPLAGGGNEQFF
TRBJ1-2 TRBV29-1 - - TGCAGCGTTGATTCGCCGGTGGGGCCCAGGGACTATGGCTACACCTTC CSVDSPVGPRDYGYTF
TRBJ1-2 TRBV10-2 - - TGCGCCAGCAGTCCAATCACAGGGTACGGCTACACCTTC CASSPITGYGYTF
TRBJ2-7 TRBV1 - - TGCACCAGCAGCCAAAAGACCCGCCGGGACAGGGCCTACGAGCAGTACTTC CTSSQKTRRDRAYEQYF
TRBJ2-1 TRBV24-1 TRBD2 - TGTGCCACCGGAGTAGCGGGAGTCCCTGAGCAGTTCTTC CATGVAGVPEQFF
TRBJ1-2 TRBV28 TRBD1 - TGTGCCAGCAGAACATTAGGGAGACAGGGGGCATCTGGCTACACCTTC CASRTLGRQGASGYTF
TRBJ2-1 TRBV6-4 TRBD2 - TGTGCCAGCAGTGTAGACAGCGGGAGGCATAATGAGCAGTTCTTC CASSVDSGRHNEQFF
TRBJ1-1 TRBV30 - - TGTGCCTGGACTCTGGGGGGAGGCACTGAAGCTTTCTTT CAWTLGGGTEAFF
TRBJ2-7 TRBV29-1 - many TGCAGCGTCATTGTAGCGGACTCCTACGAGCAGTACTTC CSVIVADSYEQYF
TRBJ1-1 TRBV5-1 - - TGCGCCAGCAGCTACGACTCCGGAGGGGCTGAAGCTTTCTTT CASSYDSGGAEAFF
TRBJ1-6 TRBV14 TRBD1 - TGTGCCAGCAGCCCTTGGACAGGGGTCTCCTATAATTCACCCCTCCACTTT CASSPWTGVSYNSPLHF
TRBJ1-3 TRBV7-8 - - TGTGCCAGCAGCTTACCGACAGACGACTCTGGAAACACCATATATTTT CASSLPTDDSGNTIYF
TRBJ1-2 TRBV7-6 - once TGTGCCAGCGGAGACACGGGGATTGATGGCTACACCTTC CASGDTGIDGYTF
TRBJ2-4 TRBV4-1 - - TGCGCCAGCAGCCTAGAGATACTAGCCAAAAACATTCAGTACTTC CASSLEILAKNIQYF
TRBJ2-5 TRBV4-1 TRBD1 - TGCGCCAGCAGCCAAGGGGGGACAGGGGCATGGGAGACCCAGTACTTC CASSQGGTGAWETQYF
TRBJ1-4 TRBV11-2 - once TGTGCCAGCAGCTACATTACCGGGGGGAAAGATGAAAAACTGTTTTTT CASSYITGGKDEKLFF
TRBJ1-2 TRBV7-8 - - TGTGCCAGCAGCTCCATACAGGGAAGGTATGGCTACACCTTC CASSSIQGRYGYTF
TRBJ2-7 TRBV7-9 TRBD1 - TGTGCCAGCAGCCAGACCCGACAGGGGGTAGGAGAGCAGTACTTC CASSQTRQGVGEQYF
TRBJ2-7 TRBV28 TRBD2 - TGTGCCATCCTACTAGCGGGAGAGGGCCACGAGCAGTACTTC CAILLAGEGHEQYF
TRBJ1-1 TRBV18 - - TGTGCCAGCTCACCACTCAGGGGACCGAACACTGAAGCTTTCTTT CASSPLRGPNTEAFF
TRBJ2-1 TRBV9 TRBD2 - TGTGCCAGCAGCGTAGCCAGCGGGAGCTATGAGCAGTTCTTC CASSVASGSYEQFF
TRBJ1-4 TRBV28 - - TGTGCCAGCAGCCTCGGGGGTGAAAAACTGTTTTTT CASSLGGEKLFF
TRBJ2-7 TRBV19 TRBD1 - TGTGCCAGTAGTACAACGGGACAGGGGGTCGGCTACGAGCAGTACTTC CASSTTGQGVGYEQYF
TRBJ2-3 TRBV3-1/TRBV3-2 TRBD2 - TGTGCCAGCAGCCAAGCTAGCGGGGGCACAGATACGCAGTATTTT CASSQASGGTDTQYF